This is a list of T cell receptor beta chains from one sample in a study of T cells after posttransplantation cyclophosphamide. Clones were sequenced by immunoSEQ multiplex PCR, and TCRdb holds only the in-frame ones, with some missing. The sample yields roughly 70,000 clones, 85% to 95% seen once. Sequenced material: PBMCs. These receptors were taken from a woman between 25 and 40 years old in good health and a related stem cell transplant donor. CDR3s include the opening cysteine and the closing phenylalanine or tryptophan. The D gene is left open where the match is weak. Clone sizes are given selectively: once, few, many, or a class where the clone is expanded.

>.|TRBV4-3|TRBJ2-6|.
CASSQDLVRAGANVLTF
TGCGCCAGCAGCCAAGATCTAGTCAGGGCTGGGGCCAACGTCCTGACTTTC
>.|TRBV25-1|TRBJ1-2|.
CASRGDLSYGYTF
TGTGCCAGCAGGGGCGACTTATCGTATGGCTACACCTTC
>.|TRBV9|TRBJ1-2|.
CASSVRAAGYGYTF
TGTGCCAGCAGCGTAAGGGCAGCCGGCTATGGCTACACCTTC
>TRBD1|TRBV6-1|TRBJ2-3|.
CASEGQGYLDTQYF
TGTGCCAGCGAGGGACAGGGCTATTTAGATACGCAGTATTTT
>.|TRBV19|TRBJ1-2|.
CASKGRWAYGYTF
TGTGCCAGCAAGGGACGGTGGGCTTATGGCTACACCTTC
>.|TRBV25-1|TRBJ1-4|.
CASSETTGNNEKLFF
TGTGCCAGCAGTGAGACAACGGGAAATAATGAAAAACTGTTTTTT
>.|TRBV11-2|TRBJ2-5|.
CASSRNQETQYF
TGTGCCAGCAGCCGAAACCAAGAGACCCAGTACTTC
>.|TRBV7-9|TRBJ2-1|.
CASSLLVGYNEQFF
TGTGCCAGCAGCTTGTTGGTGGGCTACAATGAGCAGTTCTTC
>.|TRBV5-4|TRBJ1-2|.
CASSPISTRGGYTF
TGTGCCAGCAGCCCGATAAGTACTCGGGGTGGCTACACCTTC
>.|TRBV7-2|TRBJ1-1|.
CASSLWTNTEAFF
TGTGCCAGCAGCTTATGGACGAACACTGAAGCTTTCTTT
>TRBD1|TRBV9|TRBJ1-5|.
CASSGQGAGGWPQHF
TGTGCCAGCAGCGGACAGGGGGCAGGAGGTTGGCCCCAGCATTTT
>.|TRBV19|TRBJ1-1|.
CASSIGAVGRGRAEAFF
TGTGCCAGTAGTATAGGTGCCGTCGGACGGGGTCGGGCTGAAGCTTTCTTT
>.|TRBV18|TRBJ1-1|once
CASSQQGTEAFF
TGTGCCAGCTCACAACAGGGCACTGAAGCTTTCTTT
>TRBD2|TRBV10-3|TRBJ2-4|.
CAISESASGGNLAKNIQYF
TGTGCCATCAGTGAATCCGCTAGCGGGGGGAATCTAGCCAAAAACATTCAGTACTTC
>.|TRBV5-4|TRBJ1-5|.
CASSLGGADSNQPQHF
TGTGCCAGCAGCTTGGGAGGGGCGGACAGCAATCAGCCCCAGCATTTT
>.|TRBV6-4|TRBJ2-3|few
CASSDGAFSTDTQYF
TGTGCCAGCAGTGACGGGGCGTTTAGCACAGATACGCAGTATTTT
>TRBD1|TRBV7-2|TRBJ1-5|.
CASSLVGTVNQPQHF
TGTGCCAGCAGCTTAGTGGGGACAGTAAATCAGCCCCAGCATTTT
>TRBD1|TRBV18|TRBJ2-3|.
CASSGQSRTDTQYF
TGTGCCAGCTCGGGACAGTCCCGCACAGATACGCAGTATTTT